The entry below gives a single T cell receptor (beta chain) sequence along with its context. This record belongs to a study of cytomegalovirus exposure and HLA in healthy donors. The V end lost 4 bases, the J end lost 0 bases, and 15 bases lay between the germline ends. Germline-derived CDR1 and CDR2 are SQVTM and ANQGSEA. CDR3 length equals 16 residues. With 60 Vbeta and 13 Jbeta primers, the PCR was carried out. Generated by immunoSEQ multiplex PCR, the TCRdb table keeps only in-frame clones and is missing some. The sample carries 150,000 or so clones, around 84% recorded once. The rearrangement links TRBV29-1 to TRBJ1-4; D call uncertain. This TCR came from a woman aged 40 to 50 in good health and CMV-seropositive. What was sequenced was PBMCs. CDR3 nucleotide sequence: TGCAGCGTTGGGGCCAACACCTATGCAACTAATGAAAAACTGTTTTTT. Translating it yields CSVGANTYATNEKLFF. Filled out from reference TRBV29-1 and TRBJ1-4, the complete variable domain reads SAVISQKPSRDICQRGTSLTIQCQVDSQVTMMFWYRQQPGQSLTLIATANQGSEATYESGFVIDKFPISRPNLTFSTLTVSNMSPEDSSIYLCSVGANTYATNEKLFFGSGTQLSVL.